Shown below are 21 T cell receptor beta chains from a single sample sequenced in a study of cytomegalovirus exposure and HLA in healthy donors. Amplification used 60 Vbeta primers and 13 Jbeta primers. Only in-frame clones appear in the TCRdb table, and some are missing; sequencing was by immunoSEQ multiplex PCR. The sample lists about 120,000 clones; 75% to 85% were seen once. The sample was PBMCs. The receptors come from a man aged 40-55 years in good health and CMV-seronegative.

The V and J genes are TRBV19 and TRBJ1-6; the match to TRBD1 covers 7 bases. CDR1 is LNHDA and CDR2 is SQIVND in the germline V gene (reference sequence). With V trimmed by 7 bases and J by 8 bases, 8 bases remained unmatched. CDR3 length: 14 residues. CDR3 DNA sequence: TGTGCCAGTACCCTGGACAGGCCCGATTCACCCCTCCACTTT. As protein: CASTLDRPDSPLHF. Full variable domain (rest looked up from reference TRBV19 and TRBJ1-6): DGGITQSPKYLFRKEGQNVTLSCEQNLNHDAMYWYRQDPGQGLRLIYYSQIVNDFQKGDIAEGYSVSREKKESFPLTVTSAQKNPTAFYLCASTLDRPDSPLHFGNGTRLTVT.

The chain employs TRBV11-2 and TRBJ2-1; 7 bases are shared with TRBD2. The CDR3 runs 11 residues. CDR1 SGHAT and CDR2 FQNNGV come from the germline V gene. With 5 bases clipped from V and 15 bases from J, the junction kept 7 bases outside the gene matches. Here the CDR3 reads CASSPGLVLFF. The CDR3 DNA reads TGTGCCAGCAGCCCCGGACTAGTACTGTTCTTC. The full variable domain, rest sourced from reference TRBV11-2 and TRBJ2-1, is EAGVAQSPRYKIIEKRQSVAFWCNPISGHATLYWYQQILGQGPKLLIQFQNNGVVDDSQLPKDRFSAERLKGVDSTLKIQPAKLEDSAVYLCASSPGLVLFFGPGTRLTVL.

The CDR3 loop is CASSFSLNQPQHF. CDR3 bases: TGTGCCAGCAGCTTTTCCCTCAATCAGCCCCAGCATTTT. The chain carries TRBV7-9 and TRBJ1-5; D is ambiguous. Germline V CDR1 and CDR2: SEHNR, FQNEAQ (reference sequence). Trimming stripped 3 bases from V and 3 bases from J, with 6 bases between. The CDR3 is 13 residues long.

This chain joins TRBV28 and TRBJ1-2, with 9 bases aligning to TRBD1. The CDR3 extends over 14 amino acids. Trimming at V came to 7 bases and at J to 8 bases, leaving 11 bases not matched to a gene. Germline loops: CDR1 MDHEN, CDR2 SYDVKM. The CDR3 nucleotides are TGTGCCAGCACCTCAACAGGGGGCGTCACGGGCTACACCTTC. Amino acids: CASTSTGGVTGYTF.

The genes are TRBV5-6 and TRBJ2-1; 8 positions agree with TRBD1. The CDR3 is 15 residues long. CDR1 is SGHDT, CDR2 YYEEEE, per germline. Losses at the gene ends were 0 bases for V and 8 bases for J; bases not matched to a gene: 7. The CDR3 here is CASSLAGGASDEQFF. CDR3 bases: TGTGCCAGCAGCTTGGCAGGGGGCGCTTCCGATGAGCAGTTCTTC.

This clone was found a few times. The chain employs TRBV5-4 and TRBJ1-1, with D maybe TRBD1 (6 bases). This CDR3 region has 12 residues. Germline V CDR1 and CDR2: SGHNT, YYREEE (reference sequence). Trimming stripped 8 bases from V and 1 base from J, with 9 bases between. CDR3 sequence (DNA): TGTGCCAGTAAAGGGGGGAACACTGAAGCTTTCTTT. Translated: CASKGGNTEAFF. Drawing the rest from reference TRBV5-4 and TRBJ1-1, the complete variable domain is ETGVTQSPTHLIKTRGQQVTLRCSSQSGHNTVSWYQQALGQGPQFIFQYYREEENGRGNFPPRFSGLQFPNYSSELNVNALELDDSALYLCASKGGNTEAFFGQGTRLTVV.

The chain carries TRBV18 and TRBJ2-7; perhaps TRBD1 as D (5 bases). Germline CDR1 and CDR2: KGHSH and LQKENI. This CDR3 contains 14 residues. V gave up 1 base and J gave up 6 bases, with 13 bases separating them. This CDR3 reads CASSPRKGLGEQYF. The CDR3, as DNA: TGTGCCAGCTCACCACGGAAGGGGTTGGGCGAGCAGTACTTC.

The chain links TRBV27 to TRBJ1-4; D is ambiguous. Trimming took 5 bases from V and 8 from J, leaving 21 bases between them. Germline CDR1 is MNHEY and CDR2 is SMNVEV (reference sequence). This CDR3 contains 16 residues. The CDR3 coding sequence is TGTGCCAGCAGTCAGAGACGCGGGAGTGTGGGCGAAAAACTGTTTTTT. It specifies CASSQRRGSVGEKLFF.

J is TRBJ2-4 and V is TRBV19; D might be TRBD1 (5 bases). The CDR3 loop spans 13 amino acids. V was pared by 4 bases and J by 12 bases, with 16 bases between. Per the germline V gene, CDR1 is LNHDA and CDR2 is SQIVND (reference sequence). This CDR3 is CASSTNEADSQYF. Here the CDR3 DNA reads TGTGCCAGTAGTACCAACGAGGCCGACAGTCAGTACTTC.

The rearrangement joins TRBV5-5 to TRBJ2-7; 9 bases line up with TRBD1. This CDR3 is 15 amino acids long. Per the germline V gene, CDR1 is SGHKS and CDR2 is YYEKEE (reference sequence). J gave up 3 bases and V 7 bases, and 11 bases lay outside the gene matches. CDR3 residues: CASARSGTGNYEQYF. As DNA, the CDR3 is TGTGCCAGCGCCAGATCCGGGACAGGGAACTACGAGCAGTACTTC.

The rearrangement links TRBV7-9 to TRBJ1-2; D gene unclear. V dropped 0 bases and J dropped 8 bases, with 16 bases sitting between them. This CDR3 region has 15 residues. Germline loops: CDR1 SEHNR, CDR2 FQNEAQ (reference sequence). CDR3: CASSLARLRGMGYTF. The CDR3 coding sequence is TGTGCCAGCAGCTTAGCTCGGCTGAGAGGGATGGGCTACACCTTC. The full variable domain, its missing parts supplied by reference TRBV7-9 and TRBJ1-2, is DTGVSQNPRHKITKRGQNVTFRCDPISEHNRLYWYRQTLGQGPEFLTYFQNEAQLEKSRLLSDRFSAERPKGSFSTLEIQRTEQGDSAMYLCASSLARLRGMGYTFGSGTRLTVV.

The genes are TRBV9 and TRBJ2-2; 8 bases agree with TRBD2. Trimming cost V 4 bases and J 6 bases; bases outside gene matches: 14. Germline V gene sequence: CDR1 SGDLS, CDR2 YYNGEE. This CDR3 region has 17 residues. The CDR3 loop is CASSRIGTGGSAGELFF. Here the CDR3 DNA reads TGTGCCAGCAGCCGCATCGGGACGGGGGGGTCGGCCGGGGAGCTGTTTTTT.

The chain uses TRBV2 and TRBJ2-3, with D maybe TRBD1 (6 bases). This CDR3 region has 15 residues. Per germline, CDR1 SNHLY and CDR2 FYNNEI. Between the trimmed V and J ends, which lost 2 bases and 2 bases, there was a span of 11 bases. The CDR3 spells CASSEFRGDTDTQYF. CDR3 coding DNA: TGTGCCAGCAGTGAATTCAGGGGCGACACAGATACGCAGTATTTT.

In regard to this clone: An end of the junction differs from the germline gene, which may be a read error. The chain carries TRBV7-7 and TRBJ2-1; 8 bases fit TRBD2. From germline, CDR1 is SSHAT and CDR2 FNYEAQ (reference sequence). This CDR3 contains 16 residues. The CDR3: CASSFGAGVGNNEQFF. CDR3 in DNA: TGTGCTAGCAGCTTCGGAGCGGGAGTTGGGAACAATGAGCAGTTCTTC.

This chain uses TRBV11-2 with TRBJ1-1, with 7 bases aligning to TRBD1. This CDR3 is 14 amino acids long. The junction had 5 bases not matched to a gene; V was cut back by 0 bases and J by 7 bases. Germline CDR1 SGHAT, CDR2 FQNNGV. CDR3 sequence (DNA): TGTGCCAGCAGCTTAGATCCGAGGACAGGTGAAGCTTTCTTT. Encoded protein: CASSLDPRTGEAFF.

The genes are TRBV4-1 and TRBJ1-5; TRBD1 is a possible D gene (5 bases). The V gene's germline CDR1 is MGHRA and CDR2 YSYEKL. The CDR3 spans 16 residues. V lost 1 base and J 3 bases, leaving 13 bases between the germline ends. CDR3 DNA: TGCGCCAGCAGCCAAGGGGGGGGTATGACCAATCAGCCCCAGCATTTT. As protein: CASSQGGGMTNQPQHF.

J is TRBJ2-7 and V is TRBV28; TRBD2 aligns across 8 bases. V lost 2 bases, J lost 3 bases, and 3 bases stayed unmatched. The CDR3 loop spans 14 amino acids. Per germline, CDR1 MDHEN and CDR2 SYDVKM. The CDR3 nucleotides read TGTGCCAGCAGTTTAGGCGGGAGGAACTACGAGCAGTACTTC. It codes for CASSLGGRNYEQYF.

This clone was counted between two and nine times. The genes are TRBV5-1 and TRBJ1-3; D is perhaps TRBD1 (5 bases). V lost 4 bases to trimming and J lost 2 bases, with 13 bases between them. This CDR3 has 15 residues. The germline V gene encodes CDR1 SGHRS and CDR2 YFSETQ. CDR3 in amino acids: CASSLEGRAGNTIYF. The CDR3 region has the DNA TGCGCCAGCAGCCTGGAGGGCAGGGCTGGAAACACCATATATTTT.

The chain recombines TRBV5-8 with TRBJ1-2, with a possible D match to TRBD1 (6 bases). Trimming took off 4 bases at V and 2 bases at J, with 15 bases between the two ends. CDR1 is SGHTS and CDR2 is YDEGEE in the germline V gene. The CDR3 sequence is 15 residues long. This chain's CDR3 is CASSPRTASNYGYTF. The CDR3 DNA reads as TGTGCCAGCAGCCCCCGGACAGCCTCGAACTATGGCTACACCTTC.

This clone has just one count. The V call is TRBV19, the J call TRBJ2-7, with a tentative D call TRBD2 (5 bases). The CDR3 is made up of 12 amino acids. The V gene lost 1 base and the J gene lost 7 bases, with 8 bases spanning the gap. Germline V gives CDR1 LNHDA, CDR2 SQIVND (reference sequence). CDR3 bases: TGTGCCAGTAGTATAGCCCGGGGTGAGCAGTACTTC. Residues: CASSIARGEQYF.

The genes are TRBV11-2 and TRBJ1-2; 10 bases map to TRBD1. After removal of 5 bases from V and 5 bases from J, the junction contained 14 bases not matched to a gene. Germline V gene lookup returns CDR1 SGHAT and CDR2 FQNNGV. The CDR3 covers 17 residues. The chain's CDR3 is CASSPGDRGFISYGYTF. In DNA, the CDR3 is TGTGCCAGCAGCCCTGGGGACAGGGGTTTCATTTCTTATGGCTACACCTTC. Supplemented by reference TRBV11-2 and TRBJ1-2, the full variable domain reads EAGVAQSPRYKIIEKRQSVAFWCNPISGHATLYWYQQILGQGPKLLIQFQNNGVVDDSQLPKDRFSAERLKGVDSTLKIQPAKLEDSAVYLCASSPGDRGFISYGYTFGSGTRLTVV.